This T cell receptor (beta chain) was captured by sequencing in a study of tumor and adjacent non-tumor tissue in lung cancer. In the case of this clonotype: An end of the junction differs from the germline gene, which may be a read error.

A modified ARM-PCR protocol with three rounds of nested PCR amplified TCRbeta. TCRdb redid the calling of the multiplex PCR reads with MiXCR, one entry per CDR3 protein. The sample contains approximately 75,000 distinct CDR3 sequences, over 75% of which appear only once. The CDR3 is 13 amino acids. The germline V gene has CDR1 MGHRA and CDR2 YSYEKL. The template was RNA from unsorted bulk tissue. The clonotype originates from a woman in her forties or fifties with non-small cell lung cancer. Sequenced material: lung tumor tissue. V is TRBV4-1 and J is TRBJ2-1; D possibly matches TRBD1 or TRBD2 (6 bases each). CDR3 in amino acids: CTSSQKGDSVQFF. The CDR3 DNA reads as TGTACCAGCAGCCAGAAGGGGGACTCTGTGCAGTTCTTC.